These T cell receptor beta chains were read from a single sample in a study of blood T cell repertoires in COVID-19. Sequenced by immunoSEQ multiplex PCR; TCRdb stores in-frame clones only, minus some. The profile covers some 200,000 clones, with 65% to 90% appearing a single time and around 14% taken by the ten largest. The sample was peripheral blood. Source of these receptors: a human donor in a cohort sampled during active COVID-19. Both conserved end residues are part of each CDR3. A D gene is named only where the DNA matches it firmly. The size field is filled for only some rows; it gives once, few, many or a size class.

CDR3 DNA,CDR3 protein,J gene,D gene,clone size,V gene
TGTGCCTGGAGTGCTACTAGTTACGAGCAGTACTTC,CAWSATSYEQYF,TRBJ2-7,NA,few,TRBV30
TGCGCCAGCACCTATATTGCGGGAGGGCTCAATGAGCAGTTCTTC,CASTYIAGGLNEQFF,TRBJ2-1,TRBD2,NA,TRBV5-1
TGTGCCAGCAGCTTTGGGGACAGGACTAATGAAAAACTGTTTTTT,CASSFGDRTNEKLFF,TRBJ1-4,TRBD1,NA,TRBV7-9
TGTGCCAGCAGAAGGACAGGGGCCCCTCAGCAGCAGCATTTT,CASRRTGAPQQQHF,TRBJ1-5,TRBD1,NA,TRBV6-5
TGTGCCAGCAGTTTATTTTCCCAGGTTATGAACACTGAAGCTTTCTTT,CASSLFSQVMNTEAFF,TRBJ1-1,NA,NA,TRBV28
TGTGCCAGCAGTGAAGAGACTAGCGGGAGGGTTAGGCAGTTCTTC,CASSEETSGRVRQFF,TRBJ2-1,TRBD2,NA,TRBV25-1
TGTGCCAGCTCACCAGGCTTGTCAGAGACCCAGTACTTC,CASSPGLSETQYF,TRBJ2-5,NA,NA,TRBV18
TGTGCCATCAGTGGTACTTACAATGAGCAGTTCTTC,CAISGTYNEQFF,TRBJ2-1,NA,once,TRBV10-3
TGTGCCAGCAGTCCGCGGACTAGCGTACCGTACAATGAGCAGTTCTTC,CASSPRTSVPYNEQFF,TRBJ2-1,TRBD2,NA,TRBV27
TGTGCCAGCAGCGCTAGCGGGAGTACCTACAATGAGCAGTTCTTC,CASSASGSTYNEQFF,TRBJ2-1,TRBD2,NA,TRBV9
TGTGCCTGGAGTAGGTTGGGGGGGAACACTGAAGCTTTCTTT,CAWSRLGGNTEAFF,TRBJ1-1,NA,NA,TRBV30
TGTGCCAGCTCACCACGCACAGGGGGCCCCCAAGAGACCCAGTACTTC,CASSPRTGGPQETQYF,TRBJ2-5,TRBD1,once,TRBV18
TGTGCCAGCAGTTCCTCACCCCAGGGGCGCGGCTACACCTTC,CASSSSPQGRGYTF,TRBJ1-2,NA,NA,TRBV27
TGTGCCAGCAGCTCTACAAGGAGGTCTTACCCACCCCTCCACTTT,CASSSTRRSYPPLHF,TRBJ1-6,NA,NA,TRBV6-5
TGTGCCAGTAGTAGAACGGCCCGGGGCACCGGGGAGCTGTTTTTT,CASSRTARGTGELFF,TRBJ2-2,NA,NA,TRBV19
TGTGCCAGAAGCTTGGTGGTCGGGACTAACGAGCAGTACTTC,CARSLVVGTNEQYF,TRBJ2-7,NA,NA,TRBV7-5
TGTGCCAGCAGCTTAGGAGCTGTGTTCGGTACAGATGGCTACACCTTC,CASSLGAVFGTDGYTF,TRBJ1-2,NA,NA,TRBV7-8
TGTGCCACCGGACGGGGGGATCAGCCCCAGCATTTT,CATGRGDQPQHF,TRBJ1-5,NA,NA,TRBV10-3
TGTGCCAGCAGTTTATTGGCAGGAAACTATGGCTACACCTTC,CASSLLAGNYGYTF,TRBJ1-2,NA,NA,TRBV27
TGTGCCAGTAGTATTCCAGGGGGCGCAGATACGCAGTATTTT,CASSIPGGADTQYF,TRBJ2-3,TRBD1,NA,TRBV19
TGCGCCAGCAGCTCAGGAGGAGGCTCGAACACTGAAGCTTTCTTT,CASSSGGGSNTEAFF,TRBJ1-1,NA,NA,TRBV5-1
TGCAGCGTTGAATCGGCCGGCCTAGCGGGATCCGGCCTAGCCAAAAACATTCAGTACTTC,CSVESAGLAGSGLAKNIQYF,TRBJ2-4,TRBD2,NA,TRBV29-1
TGCGCCAGCAGCTTGTGGGGAACGACAGGGGGCAGCTCCTACAATGAGCAGTTCTTC,CASSLWGTTGGSSYNEQFF,TRBJ2-1,TRBD1,NA,TRBV5-1
TGTGCCAGCAGTGACACGGGACTAGCGGGAGTGACCTACGAGCAGTACTTC,CASSDTGLAGVTYEQYF,TRBJ2-7,TRBD2,NA,TRBV25-1
TGTGCCAGCAGCTATGGATCCACAGGTTCGACCCAGTACTTC,CASSYGSTGSTQYF,TRBJ2-5,NA,NA,TRBV7-9
TGTGCCAGCAGTGATGGGGTTTCGGGGACTGAAGCTTTCTTT,CASSDGVSGTEAFF,TRBJ1-1,NA,NA,TRBV2
TGTGCCAGCTCACCACCTACGACTTACTACGAGCAGTACTTC,CASSPPTTYYEQYF,TRBJ2-7,NA,NA,TRBV18
TGTGCCAGTAGTCCAGGGGTGGGGGTCGTTGCCAAAAACATTCAGTACTTC,CASSPGVGVVAKNIQYF,TRBJ2-4,NA,NA,TRBV19
TGTGCCTGGAGGACAAGGGACAGGGTAGTCACCGGGGAGCTGTTTTTT,CAWRTRDRVVTGELFF,TRBJ2-2,TRBD1,once,TRBV30
TGTGCCAGCTCACCAATGGTGGTGGTAGCCTACAATGAGCAGTTCTTC,CASSPMVVVAYNEQFF,TRBJ2-1,NA,NA,TRBV18
TGCGCCAGCAGCTTGGCCAACTCTGGAAACACCATATATTTT,CASSLANSGNTIYF,TRBJ1-3,NA,NA,TRBV5-1
TGTGCCAGCAGCCGGGGGACTGCCATCTCCTATAATTCACCCCTCCACTTT,CASSRGTAISYNSPLHF,TRBJ1-6,NA,NA,TRBV7-2
TGTGCCAGCAGCGTAGCAGGGTTCAATCAGCCCCAGCATTTT,CASSVAGFNQPQHF,TRBJ1-5,NA,NA,TRBV9
TGCGCCAGCAGCAAGAGTCCCGGCCAAGAGACCCAGTACTTC,CASSKSPGQETQYF,TRBJ2-5,NA,NA,TRBV5-1
TGTGCCAGCAGCCAAGTAACTGGGGAGCTGTTTTTT,CASSQVTGELFF,TRBJ2-2,NA,NA,TRBV3-1/TRBV3-2
TGTGCCAGCAGGCCCCACGGGACAGGGTCCTACGAGCAGTACTTC,CASRPHGTGSYEQYF,TRBJ2-7,TRBD1,once,TRBV6-5
TGTGCCAGCAAAAGGGAGGATTCGAAGGTTTTCGGCTACACCTTC,CASKREDSKVFGYTF,TRBJ1-2,NA,NA,TRBV18
TGCGCCAGCAGCCAAGTCGGACAGGGTAATGAAAAACTGTTTTTT,CASSQVGQGNEKLFF,TRBJ1-4,TRBD1,once,TRBV4-1
TGTGCCCTTGGGGGGGTCAATCAGCCCCAGCATTTT,CALGGVNQPQHF,TRBJ1-5,NA,NA,TRBV27
TGTGCCAGCAGCCAAGCTAACTCCTACGAGCAGTACTTC,CASSQANSYEQYF,TRBJ2-7,NA,few,TRBV3-1/TRBV3-2
TGTGCCAGCAGTTCCCACGACAGGGGGAGCAATCAGCCCCAGCATTTT,CASSSHDRGSNQPQHF,TRBJ1-5,TRBD1,NA,TRBV28
TGTGCCAGCAGTTCCAGGGTGCGGGGACCGACCGGGGAGCTGTTTTTT,CASSSRVRGPTGELFF,TRBJ2-2,NA,NA,TRBV27
TGTGCCTGGAGCCCCAGGGGAATTATTAGCAATCAGCCCCAGCATTTT,CAWSPRGIISNQPQHF,TRBJ1-5,NA,NA,TRBV30
TGTGCCTGGAGTGCCGCCCGGACTGAAGCTTTCTTT,CAWSAARTEAFF,TRBJ1-1,NA,NA,TRBV30
TGTGCCAGCAGCCGAGACCCAGGACTATTCTCCTACGAGCAGTACTTC,CASSRDPGLFSYEQYF,TRBJ2-7,NA,NA,TRBV9
TGTGCCAGCACCGGGACAGGGGGCGGGAAACTGTTTTTT,CASTGTGGGKLFF,TRBJ1-4,TRBD1,NA,TRBV2
TGTGCCAGCAGCTTAGCGTGGCCTAGCGCGGCCTACGAGCAGTACTTC,CASSLAWPSAAYEQYF,TRBJ2-7,NA,NA,TRBV13
TGCAGCGTTCGGGCTGCAGGGGACACTGAAGCTTTCTTT,CSVRAAGDTEAFF,TRBJ1-1,NA,few,TRBV29-1